The sequence of this T cell receptor (beta chain) was determined in a study of OX40 agonist ivuxolimab in advanced cancers. Generated by immunoSEQ multiplex PCR, the TCRdb table keeps only in-frame clones and is missing some. The sample holds under 45,000 clones, approximately 86% seen once. Germline CDR1 is SEHNR and CDR2 is FQNEAQ (reference sequence). The CDR3 contains 12 residues. Trimming removed 10 bases from V and 6 bases from J, with 13 bases in between. Sequenced material: CD4+ or CD8+ T cells sorted from blood, taken in a trial of the OX40 agonist ivuxolimab. The V call is TRBV7-9, the J call TRBJ2-1; D is unresolved. The TCR comes from an adult with an advanced solid tumor such as melanoma, head and neck, liver or kidney cancer. CDR3 sequence (DNA): TGTGCCAACAGAGGTTCCATCAATGAGCAGTTCTTC. Translation: CANRGSINEQFF.